This T cell receptor (beta chain) was identified in a study of tumor-infiltrating lymphocytes in primary liver carcinoma. Overall study context: Ranging in age from 30 to 69 years, the patients were men and women.

With a constant-region primer, TCR beta cDNA was made from approximately 520 ng of total RNA. ARM-PCR, slightly modified, supplied the TCR beta libraries through three nested multiplex PCR rounds. For approximately 11 cycles apiece, the opening two PCR rounds ran with TRBV1-TRBV30 forward primers and a C-beta reverse primer. TCRdb processed the multiplex PCR reads anew with MiXCR; each CDR3 protein has one entry. The data hold 300,000 to 350,000 distinct CDR3 sequences, with nearly 60% observed a single time. This clonotype was detected ten times or more. Its antigen is not identified. Germline CDR1 MNHEY, CDR2 SVGAGI. The CDR3 loop spans 16 amino acids. V lost 4 bases and J lost 3; bases outside the gene matches: 8. Whole-study findings and limits: Pairs of tumor regions overlapped more than tumor-adjacent and tumor-blood pairs did. Bulk unsorted sampling precluded comparing CD4+ and CD8+ repertoires.

Unsorted whole blood yielded the blood RNA, and germline DNA was also extracted. HBV chronically infected the treatment-naive patients. The clonotype originates from a woman in her 30s with primary liver carcinoma and hepatitis B virus infection. The gene calls are TRBV6-5 and TRBJ1-5, with TRBD1 matching over 8 bases. The sample comprised peripheral blood. DNA for the CDR3: TGTGCCAGCAGTTCCAAGAGACAGGGGATCAATCAGCCCCAGCATTTT. This encodes CASSSKRQGINQPQHF.